The rows below give T cell receptor beta chains drawn from one sample of a study of shared clonotypes between healthy human individuals. This table comes from immunoSEQ multiplex PCR, and its TCRdb copy is limited to in-frame clones, with some not included. The sample has approximately 720,000 clones, just over 90% seen once. The sequenced sample was naive CD8+ T cells sorted from blood. These receptors were taken from a man aged 30 to 45 in good health. CDR3s include the opening cysteine and the closing phenylalanine or tryptophan. A D gene is named only where the DNA matches it firmly. A row's size may be missing; if present it is once, few, many or a size class.

V gene: TRBV7-3; J gene: TRBJ2-7; clone size: .; D gene: .; CDR3 DNA: TGTGCCAGCAGCTTATTTGGTGGAAACTCCTACGAGCAGTACTTC; CDR3 protein: CASSLFGGNSYEQYF
V gene: TRBV29-1; J gene: TRBJ2-1; clone size: .; D gene: TRBD1; CDR3 DNA: TGCAGCGTTGGACAGGGGAGCCCCAATGAGCAGTTCTTC; CDR3 protein: CSVGQGSPNEQFF
V gene: TRBV5-5; J gene: TRBJ2-3; clone size: .; D gene: .; CDR3 DNA: TGTGCCAGCAGCTGGGGGGACACAGATACGCAGTATTTT; CDR3 protein: CASSWGDTDTQYF
V gene: TRBV7-6; J gene: TRBJ1-1; clone size: .; D gene: TRBD1; CDR3 DNA: TGTGCCAGCAGCTCGAGACAGGGGGCAACTGAAGCTTTCTTT; CDR3 protein: CASSSRQGATEAFF
V gene: TRBV19; J gene: TRBJ2-3; clone size: few; D gene: .; CDR3 DNA: TGTGCCAGTAGTATAGGATCCGGAAGTACAGATACGCAGTATTTT; CDR3 protein: CASSIGSGSTDTQYF
V gene: TRBV7-9; J gene: TRBJ1-1; clone size: .; D gene: .; CDR3 DNA: TGTGCCAGCAGCTTAGGGGGGATTGAGGCTTTCTTT; CDR3 protein: CASSLGGIEAFF
V gene: TRBV28; J gene: TRBJ2-7; clone size: .; D gene: .; CDR3 DNA: TGTGCCAGCAGGAACCTGGGGGACTTGGGCTCCTACGAGCAGTACTTC; CDR3 protein: CASRNLGDLGSYEQYF
V gene: TRBV7-3; J gene: TRBJ2-3; clone size: .; D gene: TRBD2; CDR3 DNA: TGTGCCAGCAGCCGTCACGGGAGGGCCGTCGCAGATACGCAGTATTTT; CDR3 protein: CASSRHGRAVADTQYF
V gene: TRBV14; J gene: TRBJ2-7; clone size: once; D gene: TRBD1; CDR3 DNA: TGTGCCAGCAGCCCAAGAACAGGGGAGTTCTACGAGCAGTACTTC; CDR3 protein: CASSPRTGEFYEQYF
V gene: TRBV4-3; J gene: TRBJ2-1; clone size: .; D gene: .; CDR3 DNA: TGCGCCAGCAGCCAAGACCCAAGGGTCTCTACGTGGAATGAGCAGTTCTTC; CDR3 protein: CASSQDPRVSTWNEQFF
V gene: TRBV19; J gene: TRBJ2-2; clone size: once; D gene: .; CDR3 DNA: TGTGCCAGTAGTATATATGCCACGAACACCGGGGAGCTGTTTTTT; CDR3 protein: CASSIYATNTGELFF
V gene: TRBV10-2; J gene: TRBJ2-1; clone size: .; D gene: .; CDR3 DNA: TGCGCCAGGGGGCAACTCTGGACTATTTGGCTCTTC; CDR3 protein: CARGQLWTIWLF
V gene: TRBV9; J gene: TRBJ2-1; clone size: .; D gene: .; CDR3 DNA: TGTGCCAGCAGCCATGGGGTGGATGAGCAGTTCTTC; CDR3 protein: CASSHGVDEQFF
V gene: TRBV28; J gene: TRBJ2-2; clone size: .; D gene: TRBD1; CDR3 DNA: TGTGCCAGCAGAATGGACAGGGTCACCGGGGAGCTGTTTTTT; CDR3 protein: CASRMDRVTGELFF
V gene: TRBV6-5; J gene: TRBJ2-3; clone size: .; D gene: .; CDR3 DNA: TGTGCCAGCAGTTACGGTCCGGGATACACAGATACGCAGTATTTT; CDR3 protein: CASSYGPGYTDTQYF
V gene: TRBV19; J gene: TRBJ2-7; clone size: .; D gene: .; CDR3 DNA: TGTGCCAGTTGTGGGGGGGCAGGTTACGAGCAGTACTTC; CDR3 protein: CASCGGAGYEQYF
V gene: TRBV5-1; J gene: TRBJ2-3; clone size: .; D gene: TRBD2; CDR3 DNA: TGCGCCAGCAGCTTGGCCGGAACTAGCGGGAGGGTTTTGTACGATACGCAGTATTTT; CDR3 protein: CASSLAGTSGRVLYDTQYF
V gene: TRBV29-1; J gene: TRBJ1-1; clone size: .; D gene: .; CDR3 DNA: TGCAGCGTTGAGGACGGGAACACTGAAGCTTTCTTT; CDR3 protein: CSVEDGNTEAFF
V gene: TRBV27; J gene: TRBJ2-1; clone size: .; D gene: .; CDR3 DNA: TGTGCCAGTTCCCGTTGGGGACTCGACTCCTACAATGAGCAGTTCTTC; CDR3 protein: CASSRWGLDSYNEQFF
V gene: TRBV15; J gene: TRBJ2-2; clone size: few; D gene: TRBD2; CDR3 DNA: TGTGCCACCAGCAGAGGCCGGGGGGTGAACACCGGGGAGCTGTTTTTT; CDR3 protein: CATSRGRGVNTGELFF
V gene: TRBV5-4; J gene: TRBJ2-1; clone size: .; D gene: .; CDR3 DNA: TGTGCCAGCAGCTTGGCCCCGAAGAATGAGCAGTTCTTC; CDR3 protein: CASSLAPKNEQFF
V gene: TRBV15; J gene: TRBJ1-1; clone size: once; D gene: .; CDR3 DNA: TGTGCCACCAGCAGAGAATCAGGGGCCACTGAAGCTTTCTTT; CDR3 protein: CATSRESGATEAFF
V gene: TRBV14; J gene: TRBJ1-2; clone size: .; D gene: .; CDR3 DNA: TGTGCCAGCCACGGACGGAACAGCGAGGGCTACACCTTC; CDR3 protein: CASHGRNSEGYTF
V gene: TRBV7-2; J gene: TRBJ2-7; clone size: .; D gene: TRBD1; CDR3 DNA: TGTGCCAGCAGCCCCTGGACAGGGGGAGGGTACGAGCAGTACTTC; CDR3 protein: CASSPWTGGGYEQYF
V gene: TRBV9; J gene: TRBJ1-1; clone size: .; D gene: .; CDR3 DNA: TGTGCCAGCAGCGTAGTCGGCACTGAAGCTTTCTTT; CDR3 protein: CASSVVGTEAFF
V gene: TRBV4-1; J gene: TRBJ2-2; clone size: .; D gene: .; CDR3 DNA: TGCGCCAGCAGCCAAGATCCATGGGGGACCGGGGAGCTGTTTTTT; CDR3 protein: CASSQDPWGTGELFF
V gene: TRBV15; J gene: TRBJ2-7; clone size: .; D gene: .; CDR3 DNA: TGTGCCACCAGCAGAGGGTTGGAGGTTTCCTACGAGCAGTACTTC; CDR3 protein: CATSRGLEVSYEQYF
V gene: TRBV4-1; J gene: TRBJ1-4; clone size: .; D gene: .; CDR3 DNA: TGCGCCAGCAGCCACCCTTTTGAAAAACTGTTTTTT; CDR3 protein: CASSHPFEKLFF
V gene: TRBV7-6; J gene: TRBJ2-1; clone size: .; D gene: TRBD2; CDR3 DNA: TGTGCCAGCAGCTTAAGAGGACTAGACAATGAGCAGTTCTTC; CDR3 protein: CASSLRGLDNEQFF
V gene: TRBV29-1; J gene: TRBJ2-2; clone size: .; D gene: .; CDR3 DNA: TGCAGCGTTGTCCGCCAGGGGAACACCGGGGAGCTGTTTTTT; CDR3 protein: CSVVRQGNTGELFF
V gene: TRBV11-1; J gene: TRBJ2-5; clone size: .; D gene: .; CDR3 DNA: TGTGCCAGCAGCGAAGGGACACGGGCGGAGACCCAGTACTTC; CDR3 protein: CASSEGTRAETQYF
V gene: TRBV29-1; J gene: TRBJ2-1; clone size: .; D gene: .; CDR3 DNA: TGCAGCGTTGAAGACCCGCGGGTTTCCTACAATGAGCAGTTCTTC; CDR3 protein: CSVEDPRVSYNEQFF
V gene: TRBV4-1; J gene: TRBJ1-2; clone size: once; D gene: .; CDR3 DNA: TGCGCCAGCAGCCAGGCCGGGGAGGGGAACTATGGCTACACCTTC; CDR3 protein: CASSQAGEGNYGYTF
V gene: TRBV5-4; J gene: TRBJ2-1; clone size: once; D gene: .; CDR3 DNA: TGTGCCAGCACCTCGGGGGTTAGCTACAATGAGCAGTTCTTC; CDR3 protein: CASTSGVSYNEQFF
V gene: TRBV19; J gene: TRBJ2-3; clone size: .; D gene: .; CDR3 DNA: TGTGCCAGTAGTGGCGGGACGACAGATACGCAGTATTTT; CDR3 protein: CASSGGTTDTQYF
V gene: TRBV5-1; J gene: TRBJ2-1; clone size: .; D gene: TRBD1; CDR3 DNA: TGCGCCAGCATCCCATCCGGACAGGGGGCATCGAATGAGCAGTTCTTC; CDR3 protein: CASIPSGQGASNEQFF
V gene: TRBV13; J gene: TRBJ2-1; clone size: .; D gene: .; CDR3 DNA: TGTGCCAGCAGCCTCCGGGGCGGGAATGAGCAGTTCTTC; CDR3 protein: CASSLRGGNEQFF
V gene: TRBV5-6; J gene: TRBJ2-1; clone size: .; D gene: .; CDR3 DNA: TGTGCCAGCAGCTTTGACCTATCGGGACTTACCTACAATGAGCAGTTCTTC; CDR3 protein: CASSFDLSGLTYNEQFF